This T cell receptor beta chain was sequenced for a study of somatic mutations in cytotoxic T cells in rheumatoid arthritis. Background on the study: Right after diagnosis, and before any treatment had started, patient peripheral blood (roughly 29 ml EDTA) was drawn.

Here immunoSEQ multiplex PCR was the method, and the copy in TCRdb shows in-frame clones only, minus some. The sample has 15,000 to 20,000 clones, around 80% seen once. This CDR3 is 15 amino acids long. The V end was cut by 5 bases, the J end by 3 bases, with 16 bases between. In germline, CDR1 is SEHNR, CDR2 FQNEAQ (reference sequence). The chain couples TRBV7-9 to TRBJ2-5; D uncertain. Sequenced: CD8+ T cells sorted from blood. The source is an adult with rheumatoid arthritis. The DNA of the CDR3 is TGTGCCAGCAGCCTGCGAAGGGCTCTAGAAGAGACCCAGTACTTC. This encodes CASSLRRALEETQYF.